This passage covers 9 T cell receptor beta chains from one sample sequenced in a study of T-cell memory formation after mild COVID-19. TCRdb redid the calling of the 5' RACE reads with MiXCR, one entry per CDR3 protein. This sample has 140,000 or so distinct CDR3 sequences; around 15% occur once, and the top ten carry about 27%. Sequencing used PBMCs or a T cell subset sorted from them (not recorded which). The source is an adult woman who had mild COVID-19 (a few samples of this study predate the infection). Cell type and time point are not known.

This clonotype has a handful of counts. V is TRBV27 and J is TRBJ2-7, with D hard to call. The CDR3 is 14 amino acids. CDR1 and CDR2 (germline): MNHEY, SMNVEV (reference sequence). V gave up 0 bases and J gave up 2 bases, with 8 bases separating them. The CDR3 reads CASSLSSRPYEQYF. The CDR3 bases are TGTGCCAGCAGTTTATCGTCTCGGCCCTACGAGCAGTACTTC.

The table lists this clonotype with a few counts. This chain links TRBV29-1 with TRBJ2-3; possible D gene TRBD1, 5 bases. The CDR3 is made up of 13 amino acids. Between the trimmed V and J ends, which lost 4 bases and 4 bases, there was a span of 12 bases. CDR1 is SQVTM, CDR2 ANQGSEA, per germline. The CDR3 loop reads CSVVGAGSDTQYF. CDR3 nucleotides: TGCAGCGTTGTAGGGGCCGGCTCAGATACGCAGTATTTT.

This clonotype has a handful of counts. The chain carries TRBV9 and TRBJ2-1, with 12 bases that match TRBD2. The length of the CDR3 is 18 residues. Germline assignment: CDR1 SGDLS and CDR2 YYNGEE. The V gene end was trimmed by 0 bases and the J gene end by 2 bases; junction bases not matched to a gene: 6. CDR3 DNA: TGTGCCAGCAGCGTAGAGGTCGGGACTAGCGGGCCCTACAATGAGCAGTTCTTC. As protein: CASSVEVGTSGPYNEQFF.

In its sample, this clonotype was seen a few times. The chain combines TRBV15 with TRBJ2-5, with TRBD2 matching 14 bases. Germline trimming cut 4 bases from V and 4 bases from J; bases unmatched to any gene: 11. The CDR3 length is 18 residues. Per germline, CDR1 LNHNV and CDR2 YYDKDF (reference sequence). CDR3 nucleotides: TGTGCCACCAGCAAAGACCCGACTAGCGGGGGGGCCAGAGAGACCCAGTACTTC. It encodes CATSKDPTSGGARETQYF.

V gene TRBV15 combines with J gene TRBJ2-3; 7 bases are a match to TRBD2. The V gene's germline CDR1 is LNHNV and CDR2 YYDKDF (reference sequence). The CDR3 is 16 amino acids. After removal of 4 bases from V and 3 bases from J, the junction contained 10 bases not matched to a gene. The DNA for the CDR3 is TGTGCCACCAGCACATCGAGGGCGGGAGTAACAGATACGCAGTATTTT. This translates into CATSTSRAGVTDTQYF.

The rearrangement joins TRBV2 to TRBJ2-5; D may be TRBD1 (6 bases). CDR3 length equals 14 residues. CDR1 and CDR2 from the germline V gene are SNHLY and FYNNEI. The germline V and J ends were trimmed by 6 bases and 7 bases, with 18 bases remaining between them. CDR3 loop: CASSDGDTLGTQYF. The CDR3 coding sequence is TGTGCCAGCAGCGATGGGGACACACTGGGGACCCAGTACTTC.

This clonotype was recorded a few times. The chain carries TRBV7-9 and TRBJ2-7, with D perhaps TRBD1 (6 bases). This CDR3 contains 13 residues. The V gene's germline CDR1 is SEHNR and CDR2 FQNEAQ (reference sequence). Between the trimmed V and J ends, which lost 2 bases and 3 bases, there was a span of 8 bases. In DNA, the CDR3 is TGTGCCAGCAGCTTAACAGGGTTCTACGAGCAGTACTTC. This sequence encodes CASSLTGFYEQYF.

The chain employs TRBV7-6 and TRBJ2-7; D possibly uses TRBD1 or TRBD2 (5 bases each). This CDR3 is built from 14 residues. Germline CDR1 reads SGHVS; CDR2 reads FNYEAQ. Trimming cost V 4 bases and J 7 bases, with 17 bases left between them. This chain's CDR3 is CASSSGTGGREQYF. For the CDR3, the DNA is TGTGCCAGCAGCTCAGGTACAGGAGGTCGGGAGCAGTACTTC.

This clonotype was counted a few times. For the CDR3, the DNA is TGTGCTAGTGGTGACCCAGATAGCTCCTACAATGAGCAGTTCTTC. It codes for CASGDPDSSYNEQFF. The chain is built from TRBV12-5 and TRBJ2-1; D remains ambiguous. V was pared by 5 bases and J by 0 bases, with 11 bases between. Germline CDR1 reads LGHNT; CDR2 reads FRNRAP. The CDR3 is 15 amino acids.